This T cell receptor beta chain was retrieved from a study of identical twins. About this clonotype itself: Its antigen is unknown. One end of the junction is discordant with germline, which a read error may explain.

There are 15 residues in the CDR3. Germline V gene lookup returns CDR1 SSHAT and CDR2 FNYEAQ (reference sequence). Addition of a universal primer site occurred through template switching, and cDNA carried unique molecular identifiers. TCRdb redid the calling of the 5' RACE reads with MiXCR, one entry per CDR3 protein. The data show about 660,000 distinct CDR3 sequences, over 8.5% seen once. Study-level results: Where beta out-of-frame sequences were concerned, excess twin sharing was weaker.

The same sample was also used in a study of yellow fever vaccine responses in identical twins. That study adds: Reportedly, the response of twins' T cells to the vaccine seemed partly convergent, partly personalized.

The chain employs TRBV7-7 and TRBJ2-5; 8 bases line up with TRBD1. The clonotype comes from a woman aged 18-29 years in good health. Sequenced: PBMCs. CDR3 in DNA: TGTGCTAGCAGCTCGCCTACAGGGGGGCAAGAGACCCAGTACTTC. Amino acid sequence: CASSSPTGGQETQYF. The entire variable domain, with the rest obtained from reference TRBV7-7 and TRBJ2-5, is as follows: GAGVSQSPRYKVTKRGQDVTLRCDPISSHATLYWYQQALGQGPEFLTYFNYEAQPDKSGLPSDRFSAERPEGSISTLTIQRTEQRDSAMYRCASSSPTGGQETQYFGPGTRLLVL.